These 15 T cell receptor beta chains came from one sample sequenced in a study of cytomegalovirus exposure and HLA in healthy donors. Produced via immunoSEQ multiplex PCR; TCRdb's table is partial and in-frame only. The sample shows roughly 100,000 clones, about 86% of them seen only once. The sample was PBMCs. These receptors were taken from a woman younger than 30 in good health and CMV-seropositive.

The gene calls are TRBV27 and TRBJ1-2; D unclear. The V end was cut by 2 bases, the J end by 7 bases, with 23 bases between. The germline V gene encodes CDR1 MNHEY and CDR2 SMNVEV (reference sequence). This CDR3 has 17 amino acids. The DNA of the CDR3 is TGTGCCAGCAGTTTAGGCAGGCCTAGCATTCTAGGATCTGGCTACACCTTC. Translation gives CASSLGRPSILGSGYTF.

The chain has TRBV2 and TRBJ2-2; 13 bases are shared with TRBD2. Looked up from germline, CDR1 is SNHLY and CDR2 is FYNNEI. The V and J ends lost 6 bases and 4 bases, in that order; junction bases with no gene match: 2. The CDR3 has 15 amino acids. CDR3 DNA sequence: TGTGCCAGCAGGGGGACTAGCGGGACCACCGGGGAGCTGTTTTTT. Protein sequence: CASRGTSGTTGELFF.

This clone was seen once. The rearrangement uses TRBV27 and TRBJ1-5, with TRBD1 identical over 7 bases. The J segment lost 3 bases and the V segment lost 5 bases, leaving 7 bases of the junction unmatched. The CDR3 extends over 15 amino acids. Germline loops: CDR1 MNHEY, CDR2 SMNVEV (reference sequence). The CDR3 bases are TGTGCCAGCAGTCCCGGGACAGTCAACAATCAGCCCCAGCATTTT. Translation: CASSPGTVNNQPQHF.

The rearrangement joins TRBV11-3 to TRBJ1-1; the D gene is possibly TRBD1 (5 bases). The CDR3 covers 12 residues. Germline CDR1 is SGHNT and CDR2 is YENEEA. With 6 bases removed from V and 4 bases from J, the gap between germline ends came to 9 bases. The CDR3 protein is CASSQGGTEAFF. The DNA of the CDR3 is TGTGCCAGCAGTCAGGGTGGCACTGAAGCTTTCTTT.

The chain uses TRBV2 and TRBJ1-2; the D is unclear. Germline CDR1 is SNHLY and CDR2 is FYNNEI. With 7 bases removed from V and 7 bases from J, the gap between germline ends came to 10 bases. This CDR3 comprises 11 residues. CDR3 DNA: TGTGCCAGCACCGCGGCTGTTGGCTACACCTTC. Its protein is CASTAAVGYTF.

This clone was counted a single time. The V and J genes are TRBV6-5 and TRBJ1-1; 10 positions agree with TRBD1. This CDR3 contains 16 residues. Germline V CDR1 and CDR2: MNHEY, SVGAGI. Trimming took 4 bases from V and 6 from J; bases not matched to a gene: 11. In DNA form, the CDR3 reads TGTGCCAGCAGTTCTCCTCCGGGACAGGGGAAGGCTGAAGCTTTCTTT. Residues: CASSSPPGQGKAEAFF.

V gene TRBV5-4 combines with J gene TRBJ1-1, with no clear D. This CDR3 has 15 amino acids. V gave up 4 bases and J gave up 0 bases, with 13 bases separating them. Germline CDR1 and CDR2: SGHNT and YYREEE (reference sequence). The CDR3 loop is CASSPGRLMNTEAFF. The CDR3 DNA reads as TGTGCCAGCAGCCCCGGGAGACTGATGAACACTGAAGCTTTCTTT.

The DNA for the CDR3 is TGTGCCAGCAGCAATCATGGGGGGTATAACTATGAGCAGTTCTTC. Translation gives CASSNHGGYNYEQFF. The chain is built from TRBV5-6 and TRBJ2-1, with D perhaps TRBD2 (6 bases). This CDR3 is 15 amino acids long. Germline V gene data show CDR1 as SGHDT and CDR2 as YYEEEE. V was pared by 4 bases and J by 8 bases, with 19 bases between.

The gene calls are TRBV18 and TRBJ1-5, with 7 bases identical to TRBD1. This CDR3 spans 15 amino acids. Germline values: CDR1 KGHSH, CDR2 LQKENI. V gave up 3 bases and J gave up 1 base; unmatched junction bases: 3. The DNA for the CDR3 is TGTGCCAGCTCACCGCCGGGACAGAGCAATCAGCCCCAGCATTTT. Residues: CASSPPGQSNQPQHF.

The J gene is TRBJ1-4, the V gene TRBV9; 8 bases align to TRBD1. The CDR3 has 19 residues. The germline CDR1 and CDR2 sequences are SGDLS and YYNGEE. Trimming cost V 0 bases and J 2 bases; bases outside gene matches: 12. The chain's CDR3 is CASSVGISRQGATNEKLFF. CDR3 nucleotide sequence: TGTGCCAGCAGCGTAGGAATTTCTCGGCAGGGGGCGACTAATGAAAAACTGTTTTTT.

The chain carries TRBV28 and TRBJ1-3; D gene uncertain. The CDR3 consists of 16 residues. The V gene's germline CDR1 is MDHEN and CDR2 SYDVKM. The V and J ends lost 2 bases and 0 bases respectively, with 11 bases between them. CDR3 sequence: CASSLGLFSSGNTIYF. CDR3 coding DNA: TGTGCCAGCAGTTTAGGTCTCTTTAGCTCTGGAAACACCATATATTTT.

This chain uses TRBV28 with TRBJ2-5; TRBD2 agrees at 7 bases. The V gene end was trimmed by 3 bases and the J gene end by 5 bases; junction bases not matched to a gene: 21. Germline lookup yields CDR1 MDHEN and CDR2 SYDVKM. CDR3 length: 19 amino acids. CDR3 coding DNA: TGTGCCAGCAGTTTGTTTCCGACGGGCAGGACTAGGGCCAGGGAGACCCAGTACTTC. The encoded protein is CASSLFPTGRTRARETQYF.

The V gene is TRBV29-1, the J gene TRBJ1-4; D gene ambiguous. CDR1 SQVTM and CDR2 ANQGSEA come from the germline V gene. The CDR3 covers 17 residues. Trimming removed 4 bases from V and 0 bases from J, with 18 bases in between. DNA of the CDR3: TGCAGCGTTGCCGGGTCTGAAGATTCCGCAACTAATGAAAAACTGTTTTTT. Amino acid sequence: CSVAGSEDSATNEKLFF.

This rearrangement joins TRBV28 to TRBJ1-5, with a possible D match to TRBD1 (6 bases). V was pared by 5 bases and J by 4 bases, with 9 bases between. This CDR3 is 13 amino acids long. CDR1 is MDHEN, CDR2 SYDVKM, per germline. The DNA of the CDR3 is TGTGCCAGCAGTACTACAGGGAATCAGCCCCAGCATTTT. It is translated as CASSTTGNQPQHF.

This chain connects TRBV30 to TRBJ1-4; D gene uncertain. The V gene lost 3 bases and the J gene lost 1 base, with 12 bases spanning the gap. The CDR3 covers 15 residues. Germline values: CDR1 GTSNPN, CDR2 SVGIG (reference sequence). The CDR3 reads CAWSRRLGTNEKLFF. In nucleotides, the CDR3 is TGTGCCTGGAGCCGCAGGTTAGGAACTAATGAAAAACTGTTTTTT.